What follows describes a single T cell receptor (beta chain). Its antigen remains unidentified. Researchers prepared the TCRbeta library using unique molecular identifiers, the study reports. TCRdb independently ran MiXCR on the PCR reads; one entry per CDR3 protein. Seen here are about 400,000 distinct CDR3 sequences, about a sixth observed once, and the top ten hold roughly 27%. The data are from a study of T-cell reconstitution after alpha-beta-depleted transplantation in children. Germline loops: CDR1 MDHEN, CDR2 SYDVKM. V dropped 7 bases and J dropped 2 bases, with 9 bases sitting between them. This CDR3 comprises 12 residues. Study results and caveats: After transplant, high TCRbeta diversity at day 60 in some patients arose from surviving recipient T cells and thymic progenitors. About two months after transplant, alpha-beta T cells reportedly came from several hundred expanded graft clones. Fresh T-cell production supplied most of the T-cell counts and diversity seen one year after transplant.

This chain links TRBV28 with TRBJ2-7; tentative D call: TRBD1 (6 bases). The sequence was collected from a boy under two years old who had a stem cell transplant for Wiskott-Aldrich syndrome, so the T cells may come from the graft donor. Specimen: PBMCs, mostly from graft donor cells, collected 360 days after TCRalphabeta/CD19-depleted stem cell transplant. CDR3 nucleotide sequence: TGTGCCAGCACAGGGGCGGCCTACGAGCAGTACTTC. Translating it yields CASTGAAYEQYF.